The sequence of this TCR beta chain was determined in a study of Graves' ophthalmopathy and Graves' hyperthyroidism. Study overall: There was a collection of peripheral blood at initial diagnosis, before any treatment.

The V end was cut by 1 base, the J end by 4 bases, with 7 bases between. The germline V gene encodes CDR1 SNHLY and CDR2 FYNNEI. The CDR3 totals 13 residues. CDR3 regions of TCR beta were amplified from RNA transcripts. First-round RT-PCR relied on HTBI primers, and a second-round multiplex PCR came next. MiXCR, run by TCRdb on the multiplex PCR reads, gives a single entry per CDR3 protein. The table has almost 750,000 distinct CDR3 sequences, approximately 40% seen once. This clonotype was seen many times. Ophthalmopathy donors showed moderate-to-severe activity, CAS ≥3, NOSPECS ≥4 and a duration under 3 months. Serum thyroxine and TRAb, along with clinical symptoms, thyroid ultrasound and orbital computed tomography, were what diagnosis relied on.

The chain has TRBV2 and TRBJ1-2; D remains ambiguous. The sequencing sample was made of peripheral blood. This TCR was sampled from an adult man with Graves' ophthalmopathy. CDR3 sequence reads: CASSEGAVYGYTF. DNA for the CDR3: TGTGCCAGCAGTGAAGGCGCTGTCTATGGCTACACCTTC.